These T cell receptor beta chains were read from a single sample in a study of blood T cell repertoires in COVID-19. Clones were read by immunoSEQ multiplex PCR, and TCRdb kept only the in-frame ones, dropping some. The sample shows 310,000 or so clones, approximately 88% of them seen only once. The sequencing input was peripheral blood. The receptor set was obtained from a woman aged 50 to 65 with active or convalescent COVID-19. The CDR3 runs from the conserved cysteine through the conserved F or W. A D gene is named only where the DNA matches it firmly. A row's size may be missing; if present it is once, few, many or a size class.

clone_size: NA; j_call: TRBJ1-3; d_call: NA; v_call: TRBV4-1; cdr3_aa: CASSQGFEGLSGNTIYF; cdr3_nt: TGCGCCAGCAGCCAAGGGTTCGAGGGCCTCTCTGGAAACACCATATATTTT
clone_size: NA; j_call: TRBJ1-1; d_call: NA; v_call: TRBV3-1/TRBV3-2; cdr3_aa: CASSHPQGNTEAFF; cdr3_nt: TGTGCCAGCAGCCATCCACAGGGGAACACTGAAGCTTTCTTT
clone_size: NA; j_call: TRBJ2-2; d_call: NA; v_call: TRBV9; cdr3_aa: CASSVRQNPNTGELFF; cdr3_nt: TGTGCCAGCAGCGTCAGACAGAACCCGAACACCGGGGAGCTGTTTTTT
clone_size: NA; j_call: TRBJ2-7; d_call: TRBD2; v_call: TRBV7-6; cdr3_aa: CASSLRREGPYEQYF; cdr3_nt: TGTGCCAGCAGCTTACGGCGGGAGGGCCCCTACGAGCAGTACTTC
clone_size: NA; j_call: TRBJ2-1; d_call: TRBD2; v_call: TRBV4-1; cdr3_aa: CASSQAPPASGRVNEQFF; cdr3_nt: TGCGCCAGCAGCCAAGCCCCCCCCGCTAGCGGGAGGGTCAATGAGCAGTTCTTC
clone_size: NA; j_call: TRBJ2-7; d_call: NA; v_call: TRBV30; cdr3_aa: CAWSTYFGAVEQYF; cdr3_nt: TGTGCCTGGAGTACGTACTTTGGGGCGGTCGAGCAGTACTTC
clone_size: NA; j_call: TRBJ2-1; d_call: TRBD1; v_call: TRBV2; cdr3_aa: CASRSSGGLGNEQFF; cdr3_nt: TGTGCCAGCAGGAGCTCAGGGGGCCTTGGGAATGAGCAGTTCTTC
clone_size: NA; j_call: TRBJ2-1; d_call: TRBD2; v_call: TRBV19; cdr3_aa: CASSIGLAGGLYNEQFF; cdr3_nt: TGTGCCAGTAGTATAGGGCTAGCGGGAGGGCTGTACAATGAGCAGTTCTTC
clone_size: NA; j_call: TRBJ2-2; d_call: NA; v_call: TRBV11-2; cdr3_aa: CASSLPYFNREGTGELFF; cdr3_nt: TGTGCCAGCAGCTTACCTTATTTCAACAGGGAGGGCACCGGGGAGCTGTTTTTT
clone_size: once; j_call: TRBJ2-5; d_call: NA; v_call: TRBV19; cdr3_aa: CASSIASQRQTQYF; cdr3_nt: TGTGCCAGTAGTATAGCGTCCCAGAGGCAGACCCAGTACTTC
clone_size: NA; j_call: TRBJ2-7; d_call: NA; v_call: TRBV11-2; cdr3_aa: CASSPITPGGYYEQYF; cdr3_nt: TGTGCCAGCAGCCCTATAACGCCGGGTGGGTACTACGAGCAGTACTTC